The 19 T cell receptor beta chains given below trace back to one sample, sequenced in a study of Ad26.COV2.S vaccination and SARS-CoV-2 variants. The treatment: roughly 20 received Ad26.COV2.S at low or high dose, single or two shots; several received placebo; per-sample allocation not given. The study sampled participants on day 63 after the first vaccine or placebo injection. The data were produced by immunoSEQ multiplex PCR, yet TCRdb's version contains in-frame clones alone and is incomplete. The table lists hundreds of thousands of clones, roughly nine tenths of them singletons. The sample in question was peripheral blood, obtained in a trial of Ad26.COV2.S vaccine versus placebo. These receptors were taken from a person aged 18 to 59 who received the Ad26.COV2.S COVID-19 vaccine or a placebo.

The DNA for the CDR3 is TGCAGTGCTAGTAGACCGGGACTACATAGCTCCTACAATGAGCAGTTCTTC. Translating it yields CSASRPGLHSSYNEQFF. The J gene is TRBJ2-1, the V gene TRBV20-1; 7 nucleotides match TRBD2. Trimming removed 3 bases from V and 0 bases from J; junction bases left unmatched: 11. Germline V gene sequence: CDR1 DFQATT, CDR2 SNEGSKA (reference sequence). The CDR3 is made up of 17 amino acids.

The rearrangement links TRBV19 to TRBJ2-3; D unclear. The CDR3 is 14 amino acids. CDR1 is LNHDA, CDR2 SQIVND, per germline (reference sequence). With 2 bases removed from V and 0 bases from J, the gap between germline ends came to 6 bases. The CDR3 DNA reads as TGTGCCAGTAGTATAACGTTTAGCACAGATACGCAGTATTTT. Amino acid sequence: CASSITFSTDTQYF.

The chain carries TRBV6-4 and TRBJ1-1; 9 bases match TRBD1. V gave up 3 bases and J gave up 3 bases; unmatched junction bases: 11. CDR1 and CDR2 from the germline V gene are MRHNA and SNTAGT. The CDR3 runs to 17 residues. The CDR3 protein is CASSETLGTGIYTEAFF. The DNA for the CDR3 is TGTGCCAGCAGTGAAACACTTGGGACAGGGATTTACACTGAAGCTTTCTTT.

The chain recombines TRBV15 with TRBJ2-7; the D gene is possibly TRBD1 (5 bases). Trimming shortened V by 1 base and J by 4 bases, and 14 bases separated the two germline ends. CDR3 length: 15 residues. Germline loops: CDR1 LNHNV, CDR2 YYDKDF (reference sequence). The CDR3 spells CATSRGSRAPYEQYF. The CDR3 nucleotides read TGTGCCACCAGCAGAGGTAGCAGGGCCCCTTACGAGCAGTACTTC.

The chain is built from TRBV6-5 and TRBJ1-5, with TRBD1 matching over 9 bases. CDR1 MNHEY and CDR2 SVGAGI come from the germline V gene. This CDR3 spans 15 amino acids. With 7 bases clipped from V and 5 bases from J, the junction kept 9 bases outside the gene matches. Here the CDR3 DNA reads TGTGCCAGCACCCAGCAGGGACAGGGTCATCAGCCCCAGCATTTT. Its translation: CASTQQGQGHQPQHF.

V and J are TRBV7-3 and TRBJ1-4; no reliable D call. This CDR3 spans 13 amino acids. The germline V gene encodes CDR1 SGHTA and CDR2 FQGTGA. V was clipped by 5 bases and J by 4 bases, with 8 bases between them. This CDR3 reads CASSRRYNEKLFF. CDR3 coding DNA: TGTGCCAGCAGCCGCAGATATAATGAAAAACTGTTTTTT. The full variable domain, with the rest looked up from reference TRBV7-3 and TRBJ1-4, is GAGVSQTPSNKVTEKGKYVELRCDPISGHTALYWYRQSLGQGPEFLIYFQGTGAADDSGLPNDRFFAVRPEGSVSTLKIQRTERGDSAVYLCASSRRYNEKLFFGSGTQLSVL.

This clone has ten or more counts. The chain employs TRBV7-2 and TRBJ1-5; no clear D. Germline lookup yields CDR1 SGHTA and CDR2 FQGNSA. There are 13 residues in the CDR3. The germline V and J ends were trimmed by 2 bases and 2 bases, with 4 bases remaining between them. This CDR3 is CASSLQGNQPQHF. In nucleotides, the CDR3 is TGTGCCAGCAGCTTACAGGGCAATCAGCCCCAGCATTTT.

This chain joins TRBV5-1 and TRBJ1-1; TRBD1 might be the D (5 bases). V was trimmed by 1 base and J by 2 bases, leaving 9 bases between them. The CDR3 length is 14 residues. CDR1 is SGHRS and CDR2 is YFSETQ in the germline V gene. The DNA for the CDR3 is TGCGCCAGCAGCTTGACAGGCGAAAACACTGAAGCTTTCTTT. It is translated as CASSLTGENTEAFF.

The chain is built from TRBV18 and TRBJ2-5; weak D call: TRBD1 (6 bases). CDR1 and CDR2 from the germline V gene are KGHSH and LQKENI. Trimming stripped 4 bases from V and 7 bases from J, with 16 bases between. The CDR3 sequence is 14 residues long. The CDR3 DNA follows: TGTGCCAGCTCACGAGGACAGAGCTTAATGACCCAGTACTTC. Protein sequence: CASSRGQSLMTQYF.

The chain employs TRBV24-1 and TRBJ2-3; the D is unclear. The CDR3 is made up of 17 amino acids. V dropped 2 bases and J dropped 0 bases, with 14 bases sitting between them. CDR1 and CDR2 from the germline V gene are KGHDR and SFDVKD. CDR3: CATSDSDLRSSTDTQYF. CDR3 DNA: TGTGCCACCAGTGATTCGGATCTGAGGTCTAGCACAGATACGCAGTATTTT.

The V and J genes are TRBV9 and TRBJ2-7; TRBD1 might be the D (7 bases). This CDR3 region has 14 residues. V was clipped by 3 bases and J by 3 bases, with 13 bases between them. Looked up from germline, CDR1 is SGDLS and CDR2 is YYNGEE. CDR3 residues: CASSARGEFYEQYF. CDR3 nucleotides: TGTGCCAGCAGCGCCAGGGGGGAGTTCTACGAGCAGTACTTC.

As regards this clone: Distinct nucleotide sequences in the sample also encode this CDR3. The CDR3 bases are TGTGCCAGCAGCCCACCGGGACAGGGGTATGAGCAGTTCTTC. Translating it yields CASSPPGQGYEQFF. This chain links TRBV7-2 with TRBJ2-1, with 10 bases identical to TRBD1. This CDR3 comprises 14 residues. The junction had 6 bases not matched to a gene; V was cut back by 5 bases and J by 8 bases. Germline V gives CDR1 SGHTA, CDR2 FQGNSA.

The chain employs TRBV5-1 and TRBJ2-5; 7 nucleotides align to TRBD1. Germline-derived CDR1 and CDR2 are SGHRS and YFSETQ. The CDR3 extends over 14 amino acids. Trimming removed 5 bases from V and 3 bases from J; junction bases left unmatched: 7. CDR3 region: CASRVGTAEETQYF. CDR3 nucleotide sequence: TGCGCCAGCAGGGTAGGGACAGCGGAAGAGACCCAGTACTTC.

This rearrangement joins TRBV28 to TRBJ2-2; perhaps D is TRBD1 or TRBD2 (5 bases each). The germline V gene has CDR1 MDHEN and CDR2 SYDVKM. V was cut by 1 base and J by 0 bases, with 21 bases left in between. The CDR3 consists of 20 residues. The CDR3 here is CASSLYPTGAEDANTGELFF. The DNA of the CDR3 is TGTGCCAGCAGTTTATACCCCACCGGGGCCGAAGACGCGAACACCGGGGAGCTGTTTTTT.

The chain is built from TRBV5-4 and TRBJ2-5; TRBD1 aligns across 9 bases. CDR3 length: 15 residues. Looked up from germline, CDR1 is SGHNT and CDR2 is YYREEE (reference sequence). The V and J ends lost 4 bases and 5 bases, in that order; junction bases with no gene match: 9. CDR3 sequence reads: CASSARTGEGETQYF. In DNA, the CDR3 is TGTGCCAGCAGCGCCCGGACAGGGGAAGGGGAGACCCAGTACTTC.

The table lists this clone with a count of one. This chain links TRBV5-1 with TRBJ1-6, with 8 bases identical to TRBD1. CDR3 length: 15 amino acids. Germline CDR1 reads SGHRS; CDR2 reads YFSETQ. V was pared by 4 bases and J by 7 bases, with 7 bases of the junction left unmatched. The DNA for the CDR3 is TGCGCCAGCAGCACCAAGACAGGGGTAAATTCACCCCTCCACTTT. It translates to CASSTKTGVNSPLHF.

The genes are TRBV7-2 and TRBJ2-2; D gene ambiguous. The V end lost 2 bases, the J end lost 5 bases, and 12 bases lay between the germline ends. The germline V gene has CDR1 SGHTA and CDR2 FQGNSA. This CDR3 region has 15 residues. CDR3 nucleotide sequence: TGTGCCAGCAGCTTACCACAGTTTGGTACCGGGGAGCTGTTTTTT. Protein product: CASSLPQFGTGELFF.

Only one count was recorded for this clone. The chain carries TRBV6-2 or TRBV6-3 and TRBJ1-1; D remains ambiguous. V lost 6 bases and J 7 bases, leaving 9 bases between the germline ends. Germline CDR1 reads MNHEY; CDR2 reads SVGEGT. This CDR3 spans 11 amino acids. DNA of the CDR3: TGTGCCAGCAGCGATTATTTTGAAGCTTTCTTT. It encodes CASSDYFEAFF.

The chain couples TRBV5-4 to TRBJ2-5; 7 nucleotides align to TRBD1. Germline V gene data show CDR1 as SGHNT and CDR2 as YYREEE (reference sequence). There are 13 residues in the CDR3. The ends lost 4 bases at V and 3 bases at J; junction bases unmatched: 3. In DNA form, the CDR3 reads TGTGCCAGCAGCCAAGGACAGGAAGAGACCCAGTACTTC. It translates to CASSQGQEETQYF.